This T cell receptor (beta chain) derives from a study of blood T cell repertoires in COVID-19. Study context: Both acute and convalescent COVID-19 samples were obtained from the United States, Italy and Spain. T cells, B-cell-depleted T cells, or PBMCs provided the cDNA or gDNA that served as material.

The CDR3 is 13 residues long. Trimming removed 0 bases at V and 6 bases at J, with 7 bases between. Germline values: CDR1 MGHRA, CDR2 YSYEKL. Seattle enrolled patients during active infection and tracked them longitudinally. Authors' analysis steps: Counts of nucleated cells, estimated from reference gene primer amplification, were obtained. Profiling relied on immunoSEQ multiplex PCR, and the TCRdb table lists in-frame clones only, not all of them. D and trimming come from the DNA, and the V and J calls and clone size come from that table. Seen here are under 300,000 clones, 80% to 90% observed once, and the top ten hold approximately 12%.

This chain connects TRBV4-1 to TRBJ2-3; D is ambiguous. This sequence originates from a woman under 40 with COVID-19, enrolled during active disease. Material for sequencing was peripheral blood. DNA of the CDR3: TGCGCCAGCAGCCAAGATATGCGGGATACGCAGTATTTT. Translating it yields CASSQDMRDTQYF.